Listed here is a single TCR beta chain. Antigen unknown. Time point meaning: blood from clinic visit 5 months post-surgery; TSC patient then seizure free. The sequenced cases were selected for having the highest brain T cell transcript signatures. The data belong to a study of brain T cells in children with intractable seizures. Study-level findings and limits: Pre-surgery blood may have been undersampled, hiding some clones. Viral specificity was inferred only from CDR3 similarity; HCMV serostatus was unknown.

There are 13 residues in the CDR3. Looked up from germline, CDR1 is SQVTM and CDR2 is ANQGSEA. V lost 4 bases, J lost 6 bases, and 5 bases stayed unmatched. Clones were read by immunoSEQ multiplex PCR, and TCRdb kept only the in-frame ones, dropping some. The table includes hundreds of thousands of clones, about 94% detected once. V is TRBV29-1 and J is TRBJ2-1; 8 positions agree with TRBD2. Sample: peripheral blood, taken more than 4 months after surgery. This sequence was found in a boy younger than two with tuberous sclerosis and intractable seizures. The CDR3 nucleotides read TGCAGCGTTGTAAGGACTAGCCCCAATGAGCAGTTCTTC. This translates into CSVVRTSPNEQFF.